This T cell receptor beta chain came from a study of shared clonotypes between healthy human individuals. Of note for this clone: Its antigen is not identified.

Study-wide results and limits: Sharing across four donors was highest in naive CD4 (approximately 5%) and lowest in memory CD8 (roughly 0.4%).

Naive CD4+ cells were CD45RA-selected; the remaining cells were memory. Germline lookup yields CDR1 MGHDK and CDR2 SYGVNS. The length of the CDR3 is 14 residues. V gave up 3 bases and J gave up 0 bases, with 7 bases separating them. Assay execution took place at the deep level. Every immunoSEQ plate was one replicate of a subset's evenly spread DNA. The table came from immunoSEQ multiplex PCR; TCRdb's copy has only in-frame clones and leaves some out. The sample has about 2.4 million clones, 93% seen once. The J gene is TRBJ2-3, the V gene TRBV25-1, with a tentative D call TRBD2 (5 bases). The material sequenced was naive CD4+ T cells from PBMCs. Described subset: CD45RA+ positively selected. The TCR sequence derives from a man between 18 and 35 years old in good health. Some clones in this sample may be carry-over from other donors' samples. Here the CDR3 reads CASSDRTSTDTQYF. The CDR3 nucleotides are TGTGCCAGCAGTGACCGGACTAGCACAGATACGCAGTATTTT.